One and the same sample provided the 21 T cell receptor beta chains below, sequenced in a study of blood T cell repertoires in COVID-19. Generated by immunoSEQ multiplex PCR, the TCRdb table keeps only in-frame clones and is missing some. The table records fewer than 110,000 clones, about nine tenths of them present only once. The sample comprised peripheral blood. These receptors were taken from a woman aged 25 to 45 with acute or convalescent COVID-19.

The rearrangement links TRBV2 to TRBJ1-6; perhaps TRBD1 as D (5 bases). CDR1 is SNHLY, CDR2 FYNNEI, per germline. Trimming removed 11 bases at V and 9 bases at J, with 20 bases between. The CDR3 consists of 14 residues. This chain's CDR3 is CAGWGLPLSSPLHF. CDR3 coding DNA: TGTGCCGGATGGGGCCTCCCTTTGAGTTCACCCCTCCACTTT.

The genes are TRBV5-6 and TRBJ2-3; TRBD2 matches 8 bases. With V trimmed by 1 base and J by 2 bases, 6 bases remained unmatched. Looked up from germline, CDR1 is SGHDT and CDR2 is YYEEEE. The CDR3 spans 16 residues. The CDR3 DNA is TGTGCCAGCAGCTTGACAGCGGGGGCTTCCACAGATACGCAGTATTTT. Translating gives CASSLTAGASTDTQYF.

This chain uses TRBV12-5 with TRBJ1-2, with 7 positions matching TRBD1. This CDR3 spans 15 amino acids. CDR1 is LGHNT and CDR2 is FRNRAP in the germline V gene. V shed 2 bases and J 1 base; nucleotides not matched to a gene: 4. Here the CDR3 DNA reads TGTGCTAGTGGTTTGCCAGGGGGAATTAACTATGGCTACACCTTC. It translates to CASGLPGGINYGYTF.

The CDR3 protein is CASSPGQSSYEQYF. The CDR3 DNA reads TGTGCCAGCAGCCCGGGACAGAGCTCCTACGAGCAGTACTTC. The chain recombines TRBV11-3 with TRBJ2-7, with 7 bases aligning to TRBD1. Germline V gene data show CDR1 as SGHNT and CDR2 as YENEEA. J was trimmed by 0 bases and V by 5 bases; bases with no gene match: 4. This CDR3 contains 14 residues. The full variable domain, with the rest looked up from reference TRBV11-3 and TRBJ2-7, is EAGVVQSPRYKIIEKKQPVAFWCNPISGHNTLYWYLQNLGQGPELLIRYENEEAVDDSQLPKDRFSAERLKGVDSTLKIQPAELGDSAVYLCASSPGQSSYEQYFGPGTRLTVT.

The DNA of the CDR3 is TGTGCCACCAGCAGAGGGAGGGGGCCGGGAAACACCATATATTTT. Protein: CATSRGRGPGNTIYF. The genes are TRBV15 and TRBJ1-3; 7 bases fit TRBD1. Trimming cost V 1 base and J 4 bases; bases outside gene matches: 4. CDR1 LNHNV and CDR2 YYDKDF come from the germline V gene (reference sequence). The CDR3 totals 15 residues.

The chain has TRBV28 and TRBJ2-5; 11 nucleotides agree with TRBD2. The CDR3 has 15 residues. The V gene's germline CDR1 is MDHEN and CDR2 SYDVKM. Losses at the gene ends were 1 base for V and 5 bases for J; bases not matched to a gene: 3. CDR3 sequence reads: CASSLLSSGGETQYF. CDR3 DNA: TGTGCCAGCAGTTTATTGTCTAGCGGGGGGGAGACCCAGTACTTC.

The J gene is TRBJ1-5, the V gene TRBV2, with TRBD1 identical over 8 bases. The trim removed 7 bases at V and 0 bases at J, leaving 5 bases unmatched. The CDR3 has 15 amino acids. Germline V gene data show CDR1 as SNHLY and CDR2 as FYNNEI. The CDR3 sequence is CASTLQGGSNQPQHF. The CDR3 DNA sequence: TGTGCCAGCACCCTACAGGGGGGTAGCAATCAGCCCCAGCATTTT.

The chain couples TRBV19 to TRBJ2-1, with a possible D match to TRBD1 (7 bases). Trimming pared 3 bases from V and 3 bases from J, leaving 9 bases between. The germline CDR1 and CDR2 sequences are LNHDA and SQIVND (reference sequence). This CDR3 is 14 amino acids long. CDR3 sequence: CASSIQGGYNEQFF. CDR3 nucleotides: TGTGCCAGTAGTATTCAGGGGGGCTACAATGAGCAGTTCTTC. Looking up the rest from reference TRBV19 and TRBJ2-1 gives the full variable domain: DGGITQSPKYLFRKEGQNVTLSCEQNLNHDAMYWYRQDPGQGLRLIYYSQIVNDFQKGDIAEGYSVSREKKESFPLTVTSAQKNPTAFYLCASSIQGGYNEQFFGPGTRLTVL.

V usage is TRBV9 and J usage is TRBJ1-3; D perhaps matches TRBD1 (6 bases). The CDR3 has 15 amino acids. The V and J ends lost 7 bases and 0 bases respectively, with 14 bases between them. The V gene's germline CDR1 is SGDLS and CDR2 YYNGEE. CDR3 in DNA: TGTGCCAGCTCCCGGGGGGGGGCCTCTGGAAACACCATATATTTT. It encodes CASSRGGASGNTIYF.

DNA of the CDR3: TGTGCCAGCAGTTTGACGAGGGCGGGTAACACTGAAGCTTTCTTT. It encodes CASSLTRAGNTEAFF. This chain uses TRBV6-2 or TRBV6-3 with TRBJ1-1; no definite D call. This CDR3 comprises 15 residues. Between the trimmed V and J ends, which lost 4 bases and 2 bases, there was a span of 14 bases. The germline V gene encodes CDR1 MNHEY and CDR2 SVGEGT.

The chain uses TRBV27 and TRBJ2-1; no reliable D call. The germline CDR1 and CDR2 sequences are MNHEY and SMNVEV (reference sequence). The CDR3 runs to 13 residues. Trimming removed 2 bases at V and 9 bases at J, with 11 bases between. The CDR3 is CASSLLKFGEQFF. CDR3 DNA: TGTGCCAGCAGTTTACTAAAGTTCGGTGAGCAGTTCTTC.

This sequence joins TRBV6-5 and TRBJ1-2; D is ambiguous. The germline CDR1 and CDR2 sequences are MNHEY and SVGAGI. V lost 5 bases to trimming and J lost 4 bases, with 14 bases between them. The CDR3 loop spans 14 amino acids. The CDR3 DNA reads TGTGCCAGCAGTAGCGCGGCCGGCGGCTATGGCTACACCTTC. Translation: CASSSAAGGYGYTF.

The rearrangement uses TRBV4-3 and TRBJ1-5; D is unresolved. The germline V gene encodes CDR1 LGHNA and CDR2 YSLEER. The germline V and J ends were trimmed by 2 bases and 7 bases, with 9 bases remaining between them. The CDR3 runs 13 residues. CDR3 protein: CASSQSGRQPQHF. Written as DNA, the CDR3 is TGCGCCAGCAGCCAAAGCGGTAGGCAGCCCCAGCATTTT.

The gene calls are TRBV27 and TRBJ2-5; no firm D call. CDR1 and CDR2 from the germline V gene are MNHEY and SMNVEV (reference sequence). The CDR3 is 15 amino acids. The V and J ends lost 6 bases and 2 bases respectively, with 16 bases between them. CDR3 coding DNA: TGTGCCAGCAGCCCTGAGCTCTCGGTGCAAGAGACCCAGTACTTC. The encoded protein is CASSPELSVQETQYF.

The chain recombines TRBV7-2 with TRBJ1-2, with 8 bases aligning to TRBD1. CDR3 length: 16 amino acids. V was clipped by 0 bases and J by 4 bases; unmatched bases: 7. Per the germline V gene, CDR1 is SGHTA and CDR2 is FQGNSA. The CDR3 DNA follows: TGTGCCAGCAGCTTAGCCGGACAGGGAGTAGGCTATGGCTACACCTTC. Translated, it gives CASSLAGQGVGYGYTF. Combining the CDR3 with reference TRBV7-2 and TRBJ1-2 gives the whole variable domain GAGVSQSPSNKVTEKGKDVELRCDPISGHTALYWYRQSLGQGLEFLIYFQGNSAPDKSGLPSDRFSAERTGGSVSTLTIQRTQQEDSAVYLCASSLAGQGVGYGYTFGSGTRLTVV.

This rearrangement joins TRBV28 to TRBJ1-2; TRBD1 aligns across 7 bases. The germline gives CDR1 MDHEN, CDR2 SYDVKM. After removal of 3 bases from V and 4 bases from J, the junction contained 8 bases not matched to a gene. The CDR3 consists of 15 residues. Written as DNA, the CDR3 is TGTGCCAGCAGTTTGGAGGGGGCCCTCGTCTATGGCTACACCTTC. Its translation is CASSLEGALVYGYTF.

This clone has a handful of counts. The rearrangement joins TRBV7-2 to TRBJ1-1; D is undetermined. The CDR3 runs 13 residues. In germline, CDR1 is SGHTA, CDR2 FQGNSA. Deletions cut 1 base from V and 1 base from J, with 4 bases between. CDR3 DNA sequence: TGTGCCAGCAGCTTAGACAGGAACACTGAAGCTTTCTTT. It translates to CASSLDRNTEAFF. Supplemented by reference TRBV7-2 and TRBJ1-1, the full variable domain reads GAGVSQSPSNKVTEKGKDVELRCDPISGHTALYWYRQSLGQGLEFLIYFQGNSAPDKSGLPSDRFSAERTGGSVSTLTIQRTQQEDSAVYLCASSLDRNTEAFFGQGTRLTVV.

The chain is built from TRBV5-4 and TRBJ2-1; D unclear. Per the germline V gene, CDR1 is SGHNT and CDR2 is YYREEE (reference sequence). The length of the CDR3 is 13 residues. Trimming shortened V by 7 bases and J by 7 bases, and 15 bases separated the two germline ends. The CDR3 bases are TGTGCCAGCGGCAAGGAGCCGGTGAATGAGCAGTTCTTC. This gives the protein CASGKEPVNEQFF. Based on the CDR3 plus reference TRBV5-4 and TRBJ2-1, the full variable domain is ETGVTQSPTHLIKTRGQQVTLRCSSQSGHNTVSWYQQALGQGPQFIFQYYREEENGRGNFPPRFSGLQFPNYSSELNVNALELDDSALYLCASGKEPVNEQFFGPGTRLTVL.

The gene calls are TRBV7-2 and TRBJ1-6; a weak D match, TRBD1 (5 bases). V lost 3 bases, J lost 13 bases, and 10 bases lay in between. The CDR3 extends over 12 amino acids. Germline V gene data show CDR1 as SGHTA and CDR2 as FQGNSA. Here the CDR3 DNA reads TGTGCCAGCAGCTTCCAGGGTTCGCCCCTCCACTTT. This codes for CASSFQGSPLHF.

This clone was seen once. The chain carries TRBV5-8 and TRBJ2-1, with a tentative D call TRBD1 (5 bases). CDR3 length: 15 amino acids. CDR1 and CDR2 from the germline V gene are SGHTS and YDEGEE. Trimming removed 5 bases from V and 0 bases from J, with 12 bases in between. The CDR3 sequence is CASRPTGFSYNEQFF. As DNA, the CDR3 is TGTGCCAGCAGACCCACAGGTTTCTCCTACAATGAGCAGTTCTTC.

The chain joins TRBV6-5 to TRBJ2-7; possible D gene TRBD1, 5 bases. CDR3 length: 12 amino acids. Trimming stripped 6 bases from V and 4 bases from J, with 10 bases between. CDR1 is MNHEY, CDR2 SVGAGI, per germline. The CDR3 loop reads CASRRGGYEQYF. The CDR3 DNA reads TGTGCCAGCAGAAGGGGTGGTTACGAGCAGTACTTC.